The following is a T cell receptor (beta chain) sequence with its context. No antigen is known for it. Trimming shortened V by 5 bases and J by 2 bases, and 13 bases separated the two germline ends. The CDR3 is 13 residues long. The germline gives CDR1 DFQATT, CDR2 SNEGSKA (reference sequence). The data were obtained in a study of T cells in Graves' hyperthyroidism and ophthalmopathy. It was RNA transcripts that yielded the amplified TCR beta CDR3 regions. The HTBI primer set was used in a first-round RT-PCR of the TCR CDR3. TCRdb passed the multiplex PCR reads through MiXCR, listing each CDR3 protein once. Among about 660,000 distinct CDR3 sequences, just under 45% were seen once, and the ten largest hold less than 9%. Uncontrolled infection, other autoimmune disease, pregnancy or lactation barred patients from enrollment. Study conclusions and caveats: Peripheral blood also featured most of the thyroid clonotypes expanded above 0.001. Ophthalmopathy and stable hyperthyroidism were separated by a 13 V-J model.

V usage is TRBV20-1 and J usage is TRBJ2-7; D could derive from TRBD1 or TRBD2 (5 bases each). This TCR derives from an adult man with Graves' disease, either hyperthyroidism or ophthalmopathy (not recorded which). Specimen: peripheral blood or thyroid tissue (not recorded which). DNA for the CDR3: TGCAGTGCTGTACCCGGGACCCCCTACGAGCAGTACTTC. The encoded protein is CSAVPGTPYEQYF.